The clone carrying this T cell receptor beta chain was detected many times. The antigen is undetermined. The data stem from a study of breast tumors, draining lymph nodes, adjacent tissues. Study-level findings and limits: Tumor T cell lymph node origin was a supported hypothesis, not proven. Luminal-like breast cancer showed significantly higher tumor–nontumor repertoire similarity than basal-like. Compared with lymph nodes, tumors were less diverse; compared with nontumor tissue, more. The data were judged consistent with most tumor T cells coming from lymph node and expanding in tumor.

The lymph nodes were axillary draining lymph nodes from breast cancer patients. There are 15 residues in the CDR3. Per germline, CDR1 SEHNR and CDR2 FQNEAQ (reference sequence). V was cut by 5 bases and J by 4 bases, with 16 bases left in between. TCRdb processed the multiplex PCR reads anew with MiXCR; each CDR3 protein has one entry. This sample has about 170,000 distinct CDR3 sequences, with 25% to 40% found just once. Sample: axillary lymph node tissue. The source is a female donor with breast cancer. Some clones in this sample may be carry-over from other donors' samples. The J gene is TRBJ2-3, the V gene TRBV7-9, with a possible D match to TRBD2 (5 bases). The CDR3 region is CASSRAGGVADTQYF. The CDR3 DNA reads TGTGCCAGCAGCCGCGCGGGTGGGGTAGCAGATACGCAGTATTTT.